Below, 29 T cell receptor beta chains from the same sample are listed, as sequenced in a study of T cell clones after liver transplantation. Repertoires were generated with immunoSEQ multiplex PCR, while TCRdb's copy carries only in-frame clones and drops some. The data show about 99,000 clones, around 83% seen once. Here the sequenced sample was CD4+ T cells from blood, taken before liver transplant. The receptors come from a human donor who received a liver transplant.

CDR3 coding DNA: TGTGCCAGCAGTAACAGGGGCCTCTCCTACGAGCAGTACTTC. Encoded protein: CASSNRGLSYEQYF. The V and J genes are TRBV25-1 and TRBJ2-7; 7 bases match TRBD1. The V gene end was trimmed by 5 bases and the J gene end by 0 bases; junction bases not matched to a gene: 4. The CDR3 covers 14 residues. From germline, CDR1 is MGHDK and CDR2 SYGVNS.

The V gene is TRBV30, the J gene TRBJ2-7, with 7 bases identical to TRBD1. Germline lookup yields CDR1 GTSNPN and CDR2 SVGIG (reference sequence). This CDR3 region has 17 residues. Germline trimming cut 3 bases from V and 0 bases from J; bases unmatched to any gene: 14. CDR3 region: CAWRGSRGNHSSYEQYF. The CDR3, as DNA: TGTGCCTGGAGGGGGTCCAGGGGGAATCATAGCTCCTACGAGCAGTACTTC. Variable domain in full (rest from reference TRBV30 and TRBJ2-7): SQTIHQWPATLVQPVGSPLSLECTVEGTSNPNLYWYRQAAGRGLQLLFYSVGIGQISSEVPQNLSASRPQDRQFILSSKKLLLSDSGFYLCAWRGSRGNHSSYEQYFGPGTRLTVT.

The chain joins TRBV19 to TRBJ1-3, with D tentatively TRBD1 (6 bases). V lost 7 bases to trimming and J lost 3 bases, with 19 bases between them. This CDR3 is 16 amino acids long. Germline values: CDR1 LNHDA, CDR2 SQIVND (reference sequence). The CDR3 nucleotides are TGTGCCAGTACTCCCACGGACAGCGGATATGGAAACACCATATATTTT. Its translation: CASTPTDSGYGNTIYF.

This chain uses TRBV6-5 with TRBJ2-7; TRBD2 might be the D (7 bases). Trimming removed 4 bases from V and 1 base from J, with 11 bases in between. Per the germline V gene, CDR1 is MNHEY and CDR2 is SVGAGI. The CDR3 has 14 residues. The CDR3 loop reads CASSWGGPSYEQYF. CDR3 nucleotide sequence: TGTGCCAGCAGTTGGGGGGGGCCGTCCTACGAGCAGTACTTC.

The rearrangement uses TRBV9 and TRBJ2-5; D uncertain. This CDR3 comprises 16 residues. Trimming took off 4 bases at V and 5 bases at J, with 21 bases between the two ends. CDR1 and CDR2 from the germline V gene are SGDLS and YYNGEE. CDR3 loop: CASSPRARTERETQYF. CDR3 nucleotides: TGTGCCAGCAGCCCGCGAGCCCGGACCGAGAGGGAGACCCAGTACTTC.

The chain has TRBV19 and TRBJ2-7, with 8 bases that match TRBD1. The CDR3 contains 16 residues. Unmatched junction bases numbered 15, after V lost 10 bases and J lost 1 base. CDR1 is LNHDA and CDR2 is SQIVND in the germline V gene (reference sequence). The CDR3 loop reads CATKPNSGGVSYEQYF. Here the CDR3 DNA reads TGTGCCACCAAACCAAATTCAGGGGGCGTATCCTACGAGCAGTACTTC. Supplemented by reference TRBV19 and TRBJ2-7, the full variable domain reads DGGITQSPKYLFRKEGQNVTLSCEQNLNHDAMYWYRQDPGQGLRLIYYSQIVNDFQKGDIAEGYSVSREKKESFPLTVTSAQKNPTAFYLCATKPNSGGVSYEQYFGPGTRLTVT.

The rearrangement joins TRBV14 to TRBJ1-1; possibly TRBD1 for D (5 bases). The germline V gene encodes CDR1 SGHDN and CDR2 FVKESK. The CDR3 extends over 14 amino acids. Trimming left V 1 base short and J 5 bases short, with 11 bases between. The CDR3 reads CASSQGVRVTEAFF. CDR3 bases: TGTGCCAGCAGCCAAGGGGTCAGGGTTACTGAAGCTTTCTTT.

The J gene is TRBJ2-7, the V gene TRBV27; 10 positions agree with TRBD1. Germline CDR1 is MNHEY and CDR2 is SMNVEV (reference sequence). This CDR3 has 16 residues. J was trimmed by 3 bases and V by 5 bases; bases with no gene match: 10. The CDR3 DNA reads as TGTGCCAGCAGTCCTCCCCGGGACAGGGGATTCTACGAGCAGTACTTC. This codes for CASSPPRDRGFYEQYF.

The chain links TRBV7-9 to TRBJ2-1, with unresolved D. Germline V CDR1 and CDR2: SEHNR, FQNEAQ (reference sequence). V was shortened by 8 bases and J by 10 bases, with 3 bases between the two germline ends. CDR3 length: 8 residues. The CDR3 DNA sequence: TGTGCCAGCGAAGAGCAGTTCTTC. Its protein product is CASEEQFF.

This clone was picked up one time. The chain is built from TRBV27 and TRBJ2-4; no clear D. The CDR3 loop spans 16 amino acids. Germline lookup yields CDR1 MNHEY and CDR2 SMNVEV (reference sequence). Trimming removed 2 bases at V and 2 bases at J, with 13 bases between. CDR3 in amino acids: CASSLMGTSSKNIQYF. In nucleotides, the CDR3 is TGTGCCAGCAGTTTAATGGGCACTTCATCCAAAAACATTCAGTACTTC.

This CDR3 is CASTWSSYNSPLHF. DNA of the CDR3: TGTGCCAGCACGTGGAGCTCCTATAATTCACCCCTCCACTTT. The rearrangement links TRBV25-1 to TRBJ1-6, with D uncertain. The CDR3 is 14 residues long. Germline CDR1 and CDR2: MGHDK and SYGVNS. V gave up 7 bases and J gave up 0 bases, with 7 bases separating them.

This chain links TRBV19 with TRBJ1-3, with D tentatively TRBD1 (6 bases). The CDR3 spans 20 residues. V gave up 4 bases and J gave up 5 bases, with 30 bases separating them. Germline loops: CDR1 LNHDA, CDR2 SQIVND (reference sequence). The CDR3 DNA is TGTGCCAGTAGTACTGACGGGGGCTCTGATGCGATTAGGAGAAGAAACACCATATATTTT. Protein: CASSTDGGSDAIRRRNTIYF.

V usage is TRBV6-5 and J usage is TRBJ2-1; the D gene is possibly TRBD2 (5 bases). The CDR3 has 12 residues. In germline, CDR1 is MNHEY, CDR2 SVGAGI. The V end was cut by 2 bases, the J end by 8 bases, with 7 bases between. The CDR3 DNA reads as TGTGCCAGCAGTTACGAGGGCGATGAGCAGTTCTTC. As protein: CASSYEGDEQFF.

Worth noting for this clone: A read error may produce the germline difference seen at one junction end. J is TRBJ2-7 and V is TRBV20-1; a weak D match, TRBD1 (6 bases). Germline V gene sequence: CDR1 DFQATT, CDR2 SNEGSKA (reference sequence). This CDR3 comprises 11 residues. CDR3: CSAGDTGSRDF. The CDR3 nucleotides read TGCAGTGCTGGGGATACAGGGTCGCGGGACTTC.

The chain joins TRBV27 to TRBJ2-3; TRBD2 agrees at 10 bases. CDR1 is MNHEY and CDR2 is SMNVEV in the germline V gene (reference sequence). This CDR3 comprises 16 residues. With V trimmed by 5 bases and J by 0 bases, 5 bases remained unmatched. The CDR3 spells CASSPPSGGSTDTQYF. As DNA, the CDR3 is TGTGCCAGCAGTCCCCCTAGCGGGGGAAGCACAGATACGCAGTATTTT.

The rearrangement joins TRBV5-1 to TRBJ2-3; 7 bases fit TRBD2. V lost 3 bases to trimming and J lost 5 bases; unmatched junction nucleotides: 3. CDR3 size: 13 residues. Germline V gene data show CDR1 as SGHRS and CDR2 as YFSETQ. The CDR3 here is CASSWGGVDTQYF. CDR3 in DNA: TGCGCCAGCAGCTGGGGGGGAGTAGATACGCAGTATTTT.

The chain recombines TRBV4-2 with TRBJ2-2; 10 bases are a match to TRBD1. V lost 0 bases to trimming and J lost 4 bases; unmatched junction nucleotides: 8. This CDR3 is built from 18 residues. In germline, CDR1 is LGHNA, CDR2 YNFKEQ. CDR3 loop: CASSQDWGTGAGTGELFF. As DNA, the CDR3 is TGTGCCAGCAGCCAAGATTGGGGGACAGGGGCGGGCACCGGGGAGCTGTTTTTT.

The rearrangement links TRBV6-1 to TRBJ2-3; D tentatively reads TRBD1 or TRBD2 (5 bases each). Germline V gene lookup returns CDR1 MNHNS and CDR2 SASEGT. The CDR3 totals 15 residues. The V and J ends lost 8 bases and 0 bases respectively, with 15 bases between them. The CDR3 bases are TGTGCCAGCCTGGGGGAAGGGTTCAGCACAGATACGCAGTATTTT. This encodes CASLGEGFSTDTQYF.

CDR3 in amino acids: CASSSRSSTEAFF. CDR3 DNA: TGTGCCAGCAGTTCGCGGTCGAGCACTGAAGCTTTCTTT. The chain couples TRBV27 to TRBJ1-1; D gene unclear. The CDR3 is 13 amino acids. V was shortened by 4 bases and J by 4 bases, with 10 bases between the two germline ends. Germline loops: CDR1 MNHEY, CDR2 SMNVEV (reference sequence).

CDR3 region: CATSRDPAGGSYEQYF. For the CDR3, the DNA is TGTGCCACCAGCAGAGATCCGGCAGGGGGTTCGTACGAGCAGTACTTC. The rearrangement uses TRBV15 and TRBJ2-7; 7 bases agree with TRBD1. V gave up 0 bases and J gave up 4 bases; unmatched junction bases: 9. Germline V CDR1 and CDR2: LNHNV, YYDKDF (reference sequence). The length of the CDR3 is 16 residues.

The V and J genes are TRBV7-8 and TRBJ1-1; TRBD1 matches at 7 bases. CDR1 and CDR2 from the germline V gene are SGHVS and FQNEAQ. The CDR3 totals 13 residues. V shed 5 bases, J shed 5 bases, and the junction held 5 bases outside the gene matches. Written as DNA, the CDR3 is TGTGCCAGCAGCCCAGGGGGGTGGACTGAAGCTTTCTTT. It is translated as CASSPGGWTEAFF.

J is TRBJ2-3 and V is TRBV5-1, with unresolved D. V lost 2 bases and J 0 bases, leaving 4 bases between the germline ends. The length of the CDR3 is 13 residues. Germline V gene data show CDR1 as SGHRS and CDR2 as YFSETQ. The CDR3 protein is CASSLQSTDTQYF. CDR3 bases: TGCGCCAGCAGCTTACAGAGCACAGATACGCAGTATTTT.

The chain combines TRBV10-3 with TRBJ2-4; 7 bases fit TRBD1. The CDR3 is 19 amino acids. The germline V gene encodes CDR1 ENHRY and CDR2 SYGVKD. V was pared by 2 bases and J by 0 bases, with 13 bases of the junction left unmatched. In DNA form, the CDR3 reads TGTGCCATCAGTGAGAATCCTCGGAAGGGGGCCTTAGCCAAAAACATTCAGTACTTC. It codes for CAISENPRKGALAKNIQYF.

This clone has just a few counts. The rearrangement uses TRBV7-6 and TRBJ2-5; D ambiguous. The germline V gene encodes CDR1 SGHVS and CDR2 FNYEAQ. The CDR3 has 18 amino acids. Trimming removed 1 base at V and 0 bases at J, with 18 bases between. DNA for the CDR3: TGTGCCAGCAGCTTAGGGTTAGGTCGGCAGGCTTACCAAGAGACCCAGTACTTC. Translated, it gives CASSLGLGRQAYQETQYF.

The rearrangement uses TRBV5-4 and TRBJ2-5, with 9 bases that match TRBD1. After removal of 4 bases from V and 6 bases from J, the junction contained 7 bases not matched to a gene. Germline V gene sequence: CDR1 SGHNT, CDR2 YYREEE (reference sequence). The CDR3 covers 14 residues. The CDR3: CASSPSDRGQTQYF. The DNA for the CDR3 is TGTGCCAGCAGCCCCTCGGACAGGGGACAGACCCAGTACTTC.

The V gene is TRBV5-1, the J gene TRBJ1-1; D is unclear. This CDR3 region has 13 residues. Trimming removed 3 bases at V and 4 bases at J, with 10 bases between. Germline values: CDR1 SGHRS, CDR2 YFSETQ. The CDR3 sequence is CASSWETVTEAFF. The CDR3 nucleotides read TGCGCCAGCAGCTGGGAAACCGTCACTGAAGCTTTCTTT.

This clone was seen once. In nucleotides, the CDR3 is TGCGCCAGCAGTCCCGGGACAGGGTACAATGAGCAGTTCTTC. Translated, it gives CASSPGTGYNEQFF. The rearrangement joins TRBV4-3 to TRBJ2-1, with TRBD1 matching over 9 bases. The CDR3 length is 14 residues. Germline V lookup: CDR1 LGHNA, CDR2 YSLEER. The junction had 4 bases not matched to a gene; V was cut back by 6 bases and J by 4 bases.

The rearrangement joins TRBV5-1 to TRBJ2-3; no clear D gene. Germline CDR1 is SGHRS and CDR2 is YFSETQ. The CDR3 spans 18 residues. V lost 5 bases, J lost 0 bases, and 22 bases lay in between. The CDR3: CASRRLGSPSASTDTQYF. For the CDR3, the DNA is TGCGCCAGCAGAAGGCTGGGAAGCCCCTCCGCTAGCACAGATACGCAGTATTTT.

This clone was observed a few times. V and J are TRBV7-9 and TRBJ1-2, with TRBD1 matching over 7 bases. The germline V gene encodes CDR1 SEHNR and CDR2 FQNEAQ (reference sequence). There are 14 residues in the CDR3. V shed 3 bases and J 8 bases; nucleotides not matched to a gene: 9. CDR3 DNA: TGTGCCAGCAGCTTTACCAGGGGGATTGAAGGCTACACCTTC. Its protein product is CASSFTRGIEGYTF.